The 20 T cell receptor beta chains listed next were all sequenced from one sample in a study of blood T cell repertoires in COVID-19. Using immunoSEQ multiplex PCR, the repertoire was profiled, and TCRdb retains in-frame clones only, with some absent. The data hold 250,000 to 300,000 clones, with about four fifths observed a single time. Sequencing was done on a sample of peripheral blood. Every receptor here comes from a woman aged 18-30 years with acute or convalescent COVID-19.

CDR3 amino acids: CASSHPSWTGNTDTQYF. In DNA form, the CDR3 reads TGTGCCAGCAGCCACCCCAGTTGGACAGGGAACACAGATACGCAGTATTTT. The J gene is TRBJ2-3, the V gene TRBV3-1 (or the pseudogene TRBV3-2); TRBD1 matches 8 bases. The V and J ends lost 3 bases and 2 bases, in that order; junction bases with no gene match: 10. Germline loops: CDR1 LGHDT, CDR2 YNNKEL (reference sequence). The CDR3 runs to 17 residues.

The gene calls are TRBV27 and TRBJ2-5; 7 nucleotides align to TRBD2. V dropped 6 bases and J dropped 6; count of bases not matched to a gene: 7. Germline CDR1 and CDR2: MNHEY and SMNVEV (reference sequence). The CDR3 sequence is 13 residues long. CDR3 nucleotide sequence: TGTGCCAGCAGCGGGGGGTTGGGACAGACCCAGTACTTC. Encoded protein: CASSGGLGQTQYF.

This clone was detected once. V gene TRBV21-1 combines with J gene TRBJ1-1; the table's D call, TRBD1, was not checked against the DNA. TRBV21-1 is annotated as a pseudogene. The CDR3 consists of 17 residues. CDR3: CASSFAKTGERRTEAFF. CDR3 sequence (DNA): TGTGCCAGCAGCTTCGCTAAAACAGGGGAAAGAAGGACTGAAGCTTTCTTT.

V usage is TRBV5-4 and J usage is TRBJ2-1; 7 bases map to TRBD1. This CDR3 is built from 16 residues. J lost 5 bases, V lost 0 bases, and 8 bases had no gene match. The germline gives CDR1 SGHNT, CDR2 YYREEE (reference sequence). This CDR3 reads CASSLGGTAENNEQFF. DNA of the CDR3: TGTGCCAGCAGCTTGGGGGGGACAGCCGAAAACAATGAGCAGTTCTTC.

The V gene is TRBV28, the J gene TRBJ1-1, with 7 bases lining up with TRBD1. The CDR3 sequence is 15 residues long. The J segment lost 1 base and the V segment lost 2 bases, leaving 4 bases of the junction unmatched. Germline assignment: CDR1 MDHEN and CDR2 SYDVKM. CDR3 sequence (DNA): TGTGCCAGCAGTTTACCCCGGACAGGGAACACTGAAGCTTTCTTT. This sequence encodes CASSLPRTGNTEAFF.

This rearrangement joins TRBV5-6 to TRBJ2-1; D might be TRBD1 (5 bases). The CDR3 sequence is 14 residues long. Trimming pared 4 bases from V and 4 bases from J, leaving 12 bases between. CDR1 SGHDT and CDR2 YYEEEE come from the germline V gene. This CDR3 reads CASSLRVPYNEQFF. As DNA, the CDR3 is TGTGCCAGCAGCCTCAGGGTTCCTTACAATGAGCAGTTCTTC.

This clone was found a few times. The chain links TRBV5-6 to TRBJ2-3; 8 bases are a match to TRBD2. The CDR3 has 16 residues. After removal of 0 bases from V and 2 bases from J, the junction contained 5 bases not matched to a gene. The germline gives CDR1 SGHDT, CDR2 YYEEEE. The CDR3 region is CASSLVTSGYTDTQYF. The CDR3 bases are TGTGCCAGCAGCTTGGTAACTAGCGGCTACACAGATACGCAGTATTTT.

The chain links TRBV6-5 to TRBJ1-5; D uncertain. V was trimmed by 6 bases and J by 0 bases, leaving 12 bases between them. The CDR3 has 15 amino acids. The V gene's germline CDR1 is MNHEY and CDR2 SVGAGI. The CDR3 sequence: CASREGFYSNQPQHF. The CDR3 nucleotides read TGTGCCAGCAGAGAGGGTTTCTATAGCAATCAGCCCCAGCATTTT.

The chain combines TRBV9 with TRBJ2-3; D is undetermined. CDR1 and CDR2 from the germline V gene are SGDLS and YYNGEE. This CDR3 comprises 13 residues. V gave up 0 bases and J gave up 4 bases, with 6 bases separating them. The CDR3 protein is CASSVGPADTQYF. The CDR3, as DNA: TGTGCCAGCAGCGTAGGTCCTGCAGATACGCAGTATTTT.

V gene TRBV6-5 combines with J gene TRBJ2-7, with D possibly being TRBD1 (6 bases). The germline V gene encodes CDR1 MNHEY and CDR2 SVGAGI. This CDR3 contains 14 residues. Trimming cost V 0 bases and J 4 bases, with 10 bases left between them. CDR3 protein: CASSYSYRVYEQYF. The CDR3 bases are TGTGCCAGCAGTTACTCGTACAGGGTTTACGAGCAGTACTTC.

CDR3 sequence reads: CASSLAGVFQFF. The CDR3 bases are TGCGCCAGCAGCTTGGCGGGGGTATTCCAGTTCTTC. This chain joins TRBV5-1 and TRBJ2-1; maybe TRBD2 (6 bases). Trimming cost V 0 bases and J 13 bases, with 11 bases left between them. Germline assignment: CDR1 SGHRS and CDR2 YFSETQ. This CDR3 has 12 amino acids.

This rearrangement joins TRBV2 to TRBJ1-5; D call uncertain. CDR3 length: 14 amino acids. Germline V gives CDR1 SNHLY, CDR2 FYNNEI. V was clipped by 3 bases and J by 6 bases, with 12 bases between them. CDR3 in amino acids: CASSEFWAGQPQHF. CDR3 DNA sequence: TGTGCCAGCAGTGAGTTCTGGGCCGGTCAGCCCCAGCATTTT.

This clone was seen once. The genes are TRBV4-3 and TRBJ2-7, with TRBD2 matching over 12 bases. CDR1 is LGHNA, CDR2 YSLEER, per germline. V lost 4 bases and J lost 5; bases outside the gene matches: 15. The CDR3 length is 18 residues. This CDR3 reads CASSRGPLAGGVAHEQYF. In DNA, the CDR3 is TGCGCCAGCAGCCGAGGCCCACTAGCGGGAGGTGTTGCCCACGAGCAGTACTTC.

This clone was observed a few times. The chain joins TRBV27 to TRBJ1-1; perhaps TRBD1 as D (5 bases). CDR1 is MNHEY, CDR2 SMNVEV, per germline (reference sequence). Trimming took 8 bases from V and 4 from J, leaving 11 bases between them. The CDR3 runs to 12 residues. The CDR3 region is CASFYGGTEAFF. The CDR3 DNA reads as TGTGCCAGCTTCTACGGGGGCACTGAAGCTTTCTTT.

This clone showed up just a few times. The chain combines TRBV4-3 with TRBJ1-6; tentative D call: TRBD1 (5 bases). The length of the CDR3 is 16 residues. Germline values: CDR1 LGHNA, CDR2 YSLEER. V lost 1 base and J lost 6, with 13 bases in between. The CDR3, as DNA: TGCGCCAGCAGCCAAGGAGGGGCGGGGTTTAATTCACCCCTCCACTTT. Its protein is CASSQGGAGFNSPLHF.

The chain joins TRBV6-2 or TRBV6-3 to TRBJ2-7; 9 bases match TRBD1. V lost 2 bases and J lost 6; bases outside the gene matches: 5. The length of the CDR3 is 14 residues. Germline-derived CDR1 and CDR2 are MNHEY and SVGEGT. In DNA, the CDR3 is TGTGCCAGCAGTTACCTACAGGGGGCCGGCGAGCAGTACTTC. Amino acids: CASSYLQGAGEQYF.

The CDR3 coding sequence is TGTGCCAGCAGCTCACTTACGGCACAACAGGGGGCTCTTGGCTACACCTTC. This gives the protein CASSSLTAQQGALGYTF. The chain couples TRBV7-2 to TRBJ1-2, with 9 bases lining up with TRBD1. Germline-derived CDR1 and CDR2 are SGHTA and FQGNSA. This CDR3 contains 17 residues. Losses at the gene ends were 4 bases for V and 7 bases for J; bases not matched to a gene: 16.

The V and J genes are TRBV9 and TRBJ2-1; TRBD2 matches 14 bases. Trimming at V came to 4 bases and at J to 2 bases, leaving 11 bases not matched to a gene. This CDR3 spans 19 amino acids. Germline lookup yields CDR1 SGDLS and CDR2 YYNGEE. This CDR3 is CASSTPGTSGSGTYNEQFF. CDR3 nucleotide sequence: TGTGCCAGCAGCACACCCGGGACTAGCGGGAGCGGTACCTACAATGAGCAGTTCTTC.

CDR3 region: CASSVDVAGYEQYF. The CDR3 nucleotides read TGTGCCAGCAGCGTAGATGTAGCGGGCTACGAGCAGTACTTC. The chain recombines TRBV9 with TRBJ2-7; TRBD2 matches 7 bases. The V and J ends lost 0 bases and 3 bases, in that order; junction bases with no gene match: 3. In germline, CDR1 is SGDLS, CDR2 YYNGEE. The CDR3 covers 14 residues.

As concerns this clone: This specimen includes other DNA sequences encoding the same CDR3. The CDR3 nucleotides read TGTGCCAGCAGTTCCTACCAAGAGACCCAGTACTTC. It encodes CASSSYQETQYF. The rearrangement joins TRBV28 to TRBJ2-5; D is unclear. Trimming removed 4 bases at V and 0 bases at J, with 3 bases between. This CDR3 region has 12 residues. Germline V gives CDR1 MDHEN, CDR2 SYDVKM.